One and the same sample provided the 7 T cell receptor beta chains below, sequenced in a study of vaccination effects on CD4 cells after COVID-19. Here immunoSEQ multiplex PCR was the method, and the copy in TCRdb shows in-frame clones only, minus some. The sample lists more than 50,000 clones; 76% were seen once. Prior to sequencing, the ViraFEST assay stimulated PBMC with viral peptide pools, which expanded the antigen-specific CD4+ T cells. Subsequent to 10 days of culture, CD4+ T cells were isolated. Each person got two doses of an mRNA SARS-CoV-2 vaccine, BNT162b2 or mRNA-1273. Their cognate antigens are unknown. The specimen was CD4+ T cells from PBMCs cultured with HCoV-OC43 spike peptides, collected after COVID-19 vaccination. Subset: HCoV-OC43 spike overlapping peptide pool stimulation. Source of these receptors: a human donor who received a COVID-19 vaccine.

The chain links TRBV3-1 (or the pseudogene TRBV3-2) to TRBJ1-6, with 7 positions matching TRBD1. The germline V gene has CDR1 LGHDT and CDR2 YNNKEL (reference sequence). V lost 6 bases to trimming and J lost 11 bases; unmatched junction nucleotides: 10. CDR3 size: 14 residues. The CDR3 DNA reads as TGTGCCAGCAGTCGCGACAGGGTCGTTGCACCCCTCCACTTT. It encodes CASSRDRVVAPLHF.

The V and J genes are TRBV24-1 and TRBJ2-5, with TRBD2 matching 15 bases. Germline V CDR1 and CDR2: KGHDR, SFDVKD. Germline trimming cut 7 bases from V and 4 bases from J; bases unmatched to any gene: 6. The CDR3 runs to 16 residues. The CDR3 coding sequence is TGTGCCACCAGCTGGACTAGCGGGGGGGGTCCAGAGACCCAGTACTTC. This gives the protein CATSWTSGGGPETQYF.

The J gene is TRBJ2-2, the V gene TRBV2; tentatively, D is TRBD2 (6 bases). The germline gives CDR1 SNHLY, CDR2 FYNNEI. With 2 bases removed from V and 8 bases from J, the gap between germline ends came to 9 bases. The CDR3 runs to 13 residues. CDR3 protein: CASSELEGGELFF. The DNA of the CDR3 is TGTGCCAGCAGTGAATTGGAGGGAGGGGAGCTGTTTTTT.

The chain links TRBV18 to TRBJ1-1; tentatively, D is TRBD1 (6 bases). CDR1 is KGHSH and CDR2 is LQKENI in the germline V gene. The CDR3 loop spans 12 amino acids. Trimming removed 2 bases from V and 7 bases from J, with 8 bases in between. The CDR3 sequence: CASSPLQGEAFF. The CDR3 DNA follows: TGTGCCAGCTCACCATTACAGGGTGAAGCTTTCTTT.

In its sample, this clone was seen a few times. The chain couples TRBV10-2 to TRBJ2-1, with D hard to call. The CDR3 loop spans 13 amino acids. Germline V gene sequence: CDR1 WSHSY, CDR2 SAAADI. Trimming removed 5 bases from V and 1 base from J, with 6 bases in between. The CDR3 reads CASSRDSYNEQFF. The CDR3 nucleotides read TGCGCCAGCAGTCGCGATTCCTACAATGAGCAGTTCTTC.

This rearrangement joins TRBV24-1 to TRBJ1-1; D unclear. The V end was cut by 0 bases, the J end by 10 bases, with 11 bases between. The CDR3 totals 13 residues. Germline V lookup: CDR1 KGHDR, CDR2 SFDVKD. The chain's CDR3 is CATSDLPRGGAFF. Written as DNA, the CDR3 is TGTGCCACCAGTGATTTGCCCCGGGGTGGAGCTTTCTTT.

The J gene is TRBJ2-1, the V gene TRBV5-1, with D possibly matching TRBD2 (6 bases). CDR3 length: 14 amino acids. V shed 5 bases and J shed 8 bases, with 17 bases lying between them. Germline lookup yields CDR1 SGHRS and CDR2 YFSETQ. The CDR3 bases are TGCGCCAGCAGTCCCGGGGACTCGGCCCATGAGCAGTTCTTC. Amino acid sequence: CASSPGDSAHEQFF.